This TCR beta chain was obtained from a study of vaccination effects on CD4 cells after COVID-19. This CDR3 has 19 amino acids. The germline gives CDR1 SGHRS, CDR2 YFSETQ. V shed 0 bases and J shed 4 bases, with 20 bases lying between them. Produced via immunoSEQ multiplex PCR; TCRdb's table is partial and in-frame only. Seen here are tens of thousands of clones, around 69% observed once, and the top ten hold under 2.5%. This clone occurred a few times. Its specificity is not known. Between days 10 and 11 of culture, CD4+ T cells were separated out. As their vaccination, participants received two doses of either BNT162b2 or mRNA-1273.

The rearrangement joins TRBV5-1 to TRBJ1-6; the D gene is possibly TRBD1 (5 bases). Sequenced material: CD4+ T cells from PBMCs cultured without peptide, taken after COVID-19 vaccination. This sequence was found in a human donor who received a COVID-19 vaccine. In nucleotides, the CDR3 is TGCGCCAGCAGCTTGGCCCCCGCAGGGCAAGCGGGTTATAATTCACCCCTCCACTTT. Translated: CASSLAPAGQAGYNSPLHF.